This TCR beta chain was profiled in a study of T cells in women clearing cervical HPV infection. For the study at large: Controls gave blood once infection was undetectable; cases at lesion identification.

This table comes from immunoSEQ multiplex PCR, and its TCRdb copy is limited to in-frame clones, with some not included. Its table records some 40,000 clones. The CDR3 length is 18 residues. Germline CDR1 and CDR2: PRHDT and FYEKMQ (reference sequence). Between the trimmed V and J ends, which lost 0 bases and 3 bases, there was a span of 20 bases. About this clone itself: The read gets to within 3 residues of the CDR3 end, and the germline J gene fills in the rest.

The genes are TRBV13 and TRBJ1-1; D may be TRBD1 (6 bases). This receptor was obtained from a woman aged 18-69 years with a cervical HPV16 infection that either progressed to CIN3+ or cleared (not recorded which). Material for sequencing was blood buffy coat. CDR3 sequence: CASSLGLKGRGRDTEAFF. The sequenced CDR3 bases are TGTGCCAGCAGCTTAGGCCTAAAGGGGAGGGGGAGGGACACTGAA.